The 6 T cell receptor beta chains below come from one sample, sequenced in a study of T cells in Graves' hyperthyroidism and ophthalmopathy. Template material for amplifying TCR beta CDR3 regions consisted of RNA transcripts. HTBI primers drove first-round RT-PCR of the TCR CDR3. Each CDR3 protein gets one entry after TCRdb re-called the multiplex PCR reads with MiXCR. Counted here are roughly 520,000 distinct CDR3 sequences, approximately 25% occurring once; the ten biggest clones make up 11%. Sample: blood. All receptors come from a woman in her twenties or thirties with Graves' ophthalmopathy.

V and J are TRBV6-2 or TRBV6-3 and TRBJ2-7; 10 bases fit TRBD1. The V gene's germline CDR1 is MNHEY and CDR2 SVGEGT. J lost 5 bases, V lost 7 bases, and 11 bases had no gene match. This CDR3 region has 15 residues. The CDR3 reads CASKITDRGWDEQYF. For the CDR3, the DNA is TGTGCCAGCAAAATCACGGACAGGGGGTGGGACGAGCAGTACTTC.

This clonotype was observed a handful of times. The chain combines TRBV2 with TRBJ1-1; D possibly corresponds to TRBD1 (5 bases). Germline-derived CDR1 and CDR2 are SNHLY and FYNNEI. Trimming cost V 8 bases and J 4 bases, with 14 bases left between them. CDR3 size: 13 residues. CDR3 DNA sequence: TGTGCCAGCGGGGGGGAGGGCGGCACTGAAGCTTTCTTT. Amino acids: CASGGEGGTEAFF. The full variable domain, rest sourced from reference TRBV2 and TRBJ1-1, is EPEVTQTPSHQVTQMGQEVILRCVPISNHLYFYWYRQILGQKVEFLVSFYNNEISEKSEIFDDQFSVERPDGSNFTLKIRSTKLEDSAMYFCASGGEGGTEAFFGQGTRLTVV.

This clonotype was counted between two and nine times. This chain joins TRBV6-1 and TRBJ1-2; TRBD1 matches 10 bases. The V gene's germline CDR1 is MNHNS and CDR2 SASEGT. The CDR3 sequence is 14 residues long. J lost 4 bases, V lost 7 bases, and 6 bases had no gene match. CDR3 amino acids: CASTRGQGIYGYTF. CDR3 coding DNA: TGTGCCAGCACCAGGGGACAGGGGATCTATGGCTACACCTTC.

The chain links TRBV29-1 to TRBJ1-2; 8 bases agree with TRBD1. CDR1 is SQVTM and CDR2 is ANQGSEA in the germline V gene. The CDR3 runs 12 residues. V lost 7 bases and J lost 6; bases outside the gene matches: 7. CDR3 loop: CSAMTGEHGYTF. CDR3 DNA: TGCAGCGCTATGACAGGGGAGCATGGCTACACCTTC.

Concerning this clonotype: Germline is not matched at one junction end, which may reflect a read error. The chain combines TRBV20-1 with TRBJ2-7; D may be TRBD2 (5 bases). The CDR3 loop spans 9 amino acids. Germline values: CDR1 DFQATT, CDR2 SNEGSKA (reference sequence). The CDR3 DNA is TGCAGTCCTAGAAAGCGGCCCCCTTTC. As protein: CSPRKRPPF.

There are many counts of this clonotype. The V and J genes are TRBV30 and TRBJ1-5; no reliable D call. V lost 4 bases, J lost 0 bases, and 10 bases lay in between. The CDR3 is made up of 14 amino acids. CDR1 and CDR2 from the germline V gene are GTSNPN and SVGIG (reference sequence). The CDR3 DNA reads TGTGCCTGGACCCGGGAGTATAGCAATCAGCCCCAGCATTTT. Protein sequence: CAWTREYSNQPQHF.